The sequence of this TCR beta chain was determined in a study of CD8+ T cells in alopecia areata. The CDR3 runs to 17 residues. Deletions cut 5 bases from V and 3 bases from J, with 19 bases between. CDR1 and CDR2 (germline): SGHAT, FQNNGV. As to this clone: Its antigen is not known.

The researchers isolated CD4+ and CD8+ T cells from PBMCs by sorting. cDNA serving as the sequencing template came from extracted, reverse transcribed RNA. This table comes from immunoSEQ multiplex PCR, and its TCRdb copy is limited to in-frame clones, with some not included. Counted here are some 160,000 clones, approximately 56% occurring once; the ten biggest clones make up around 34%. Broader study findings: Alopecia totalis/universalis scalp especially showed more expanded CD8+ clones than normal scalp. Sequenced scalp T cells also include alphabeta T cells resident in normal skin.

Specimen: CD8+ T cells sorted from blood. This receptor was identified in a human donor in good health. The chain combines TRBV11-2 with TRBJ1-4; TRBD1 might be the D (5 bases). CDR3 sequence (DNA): TGTGCCAGCAGCGACCGGGACGGCTGGGGGGCTAATGAAAAACTGTTTTTT. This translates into CASSDRDGWGANEKLFF.